This T cell receptor (beta chain) originates from a study of T cells after yellow fever vaccination. TCRdb redid the calling of the 5' RACE reads with MiXCR, one entry per CDR3 protein. The repertoire has around 400,000 distinct CDR3 sequences, around a tenth of them found once; the top ten carry roughly a sixth. V was shortened by 6 bases and J by 6 bases, with 15 bases between the two germline ends. The CDR3 totals 14 residues. Germline V lookup: CDR1 SGHRS, CDR2 YFSETQ. The receptor was isolated from a man between 18 and 29 years old who received the YFV17D yellow fever vaccine. The chain uses TRBV5-1 and TRBJ1-4, with D unclear. The specimen comprised PBMCs, sampled on the day of the first yellow fever vaccination. DNA for the CDR3: TGCGCCAGCAAGGGAGGCCAACCGGATGAAAAACTGTTTTTT. It codes for CASKGGQPDEKLFF.